The clone carrying this T cell receptor beta chain was seen a few times. This specimen comes from a study of T cells after yellow fever vaccination. V was cut by 3 bases and J by 5 bases, with 13 bases left in between. The CDR3 contains 13 residues. The germline CDR1 and CDR2 sequences are SQVTM and ANQGSEA. Each CDR3 protein is one row after TCRdb ran MiXCR on the 5' RACE reads. The data contain some 320,000 distinct CDR3 sequences, over 4% of them seen just once; the ten biggest clones take up roughly 25%. Sequencing was performed on PBMCs, taken 5 days after the yellow fever booster vaccination. The rearrangement links TRBV29-1 to TRBJ1-2; unclear D gene. The receptor was derived from a man aged 18 to 29 who received the YFV17D yellow fever vaccine. CDR3 amino acids: CSVDSAGGYGYTF. CDR3 DNA: TGCAGCGTTGACTCCGCGGGAGGATATGGCTACACCTTC.